A single sample is the source of the 27 T cell receptor beta chains below, sequenced in a study of CD8+ T cells in alopecia areata. cDNA reverse transcribed from extracted RNA served as the sequencing template. Repertoires were generated with immunoSEQ multiplex PCR, while TCRdb's copy carries only in-frame clones and drops some. The sample gives approximately 300,000 clones, none seen only once, and the top ten clones hold more than 0.95%. Markers including CD4, CD8alpha, NKG2D and NKG2ACE guided sorting of pooled cutaneous lymph node cells. Sequenced sample: CD4+ T cells sorted from a lymph node. The receptors originated from a C3H/HeJ mouse with alopecia areata. Strain haplotype (MHC): H2-k.

Concerning this clone itself: The genes and germline here are from mouse. With the read ending 4 residues before the CDR3 end, the germline J gene is used to fill in that end. This sequence joins TRBV13-1 and TRBJ2-7, with D perhaps matching TRBD1 (6 bases). CDR1 is NSHNY, CDR2 SYGAGN, per germline. The CDR3 runs 13 residues. The sequenced CDR3 bases are TGTGCCAGCAGTCGGCCAGGGGCGGAT. It specifies CASSRPGAD. The full CDR3 reads CASSRPGADEQYF.

Details on this clone: Germline and genes here are mouse. The DNA ends 4 residues before the CDR3 does, and the rest of the CDR3 is filled in from the germline J gene. This sequence joins TRBV13-1 and TRBJ2-1; D possibly corresponds to TRBD2 (6 bases). Per germline, CDR1 NSHNY and CDR2 SYGAGN. The CDR3 has 15 amino acids. Trimming cost V 0 bases and J 4 bases, with 11 bases left between them. CDR3 DNA (partial): TGTGCCAGCAGTGATGCTACTGGGAAGTATGCT. Its translation: CASSDATGKYA. The full CDR3 reads CASSDATGKYAEQFF.

This clone occurred a few times. Any gene name here is a mouse gene name. The read ends 4 residues shy of where the CDR3 ends; the end is completed using the germline J gene. The rearrangement joins TRBV1 to TRBJ2-1, with 7 bases fitting TRBD2. The CDR3 contains 16 residues. Losses at the gene ends were 0 bases for V and 6 bases for J; bases not matched to a gene: 8. From germline, CDR1 is NSQYPW and CDR2 LRSPGD (reference sequence). The part of the CDR3 DNA that was read is TGCACCTGCAGTGCAGATCCGGCTGGGGGTTTTGCT. It codes for CTCSADPAGGFA. The CDR3 in full is CTCSADPAGGFAEQFF.

In this sample, this clone turned up many times. Mouse gene names and germline throughout. The observed sequence ends 4 residues before the CDR3 terminus, with the missing tail filled in from the germline J gene. The same CDR3 arises from other DNA sequences in this sample as well. This rearrangement joins TRBV13-3 to TRBJ1-2, with D maybe TRBD1 (5 bases). Germline assignment: CDR1 NNHDY and CDR2 SYVADS. V was trimmed by 2 bases and J by 3 bases, leaving 8 bases between them. The CDR3 is 13 residues long. CDR3 DNA (partial): TGTGCCAGCAGTGACAGGGAGGACTCC. Translation: CASSDREDS. The complete CDR3 reads CASSDREDSDYTF.

In the case of this clone: Gene names are the mouse ones. The sequence runs out 4 residues before the end of the CDR3; the remainder is reconstructed from the germline J gene. Other DNA sequences in the sample encode the same CDR3. The chain employs TRBV1 and TRBJ1-2, with TRBD1 matching 10 bases. There are 14 residues in the CDR3. Germline V gives CDR1 NSQYPW, CDR2 LRSPGD (reference sequence). The V segment lost 4 bases and the J segment 4 bases; nucleotides outside the gene matches: 3. The covered CDR3 bases are TGCACCTGCAGTGGACAGGGGGCTGGCTCC. Translated: CTCSGQGAGS. The whole CDR3 sequence is CTCSGQGAGSDYTF.

This clone has only a few counts. Mouse germline and gene names are used. The read finishes 4 residues shy of the CDR3 end, and the germline J gene is used to complete it. The chain uses TRBV12-1 and TRBJ2-2; 10 bases fit TRBD1. Germline trimming cut 3 bases from V and 6 bases from J; bases unmatched to any gene: 6. CDR3 length equals 15 residues. Germline loops: CDR1 SGHSN, CDR2 HYEKVE. The CDR3 protein is CASSVGTGEAGQLYF. The CDR3 bases that were read are TGTGCCAGCTCTGTCGGGACAGGGGAGGCCGGG.

This clone was seen at least ten times. Mouse germline and gene names are used. The sample has other DNA sequences that encode this CDR3 too. CDR3 DNA (partial): TGTGCTAGCAGCCGGGACAGAAACTCC. It codes for CASSRDRNS. The entire CDR3 reads CASSRDRNSDYTF. The chain carries TRBV17 and TRBJ1-2, with TRBD1 matching over 7 bases. The read falls 4 residues short of the CDR3 end, and the missing part is taken from the germline J gene. The germline gives CDR1 MNHDT, CDR2 YYDKIL. The CDR3 spans 13 residues. V lost 6 bases to trimming and J lost 1 base; unmatched junction nucleotides: 2.

Turning to this clone: Mouse germline and gene names are used. The DNA ends 4 residues before the CDR3 does, and the rest of the CDR3 is filled in from the germline J gene. The rearrangement uses TRBV31 and TRBJ2-3, with 9 bases identical to TRBD1. The germline V gene encodes CDR1 GKSSPN and CDR2 SITVG. V lost 1 base, J lost 0 bases, and 5 bases stayed unmatched. There are 16 residues in the CDR3. Partial CDR3 DNA: TGTGCCTGGAGTCAGGGAACAGGGGGCAGTGCAGAA. Its protein is CAWSQGTGGSAE. In full, the CDR3 is CAWSQGTGGSAETLYF. Using reference TRBV31 and TRBJ2-3 for the parts outside the CDR3, the full variable domain is AQTIHQWPVAEIKAVGSPLSLGCTIKGKSSPNLYWYWQATGGTLQQLFYSITVGQVESVVQLNLSASRPKDDQFILSTEKLLLSHSGFYLCAWSQGTGGSAETLYFGSGTRLTVL.

On this clone itself: Genes here carry mouse names. Read sequence stops 4 residues before the CDR3 end, and the germline J gene provides the missing end. The chain uses TRBV13-2 and TRBJ2-7, with TRBD2 identical over 7 bases. This CDR3 region has 15 residues. V dropped 0 bases and J dropped 0; count of bases not matched to a gene: 3. Germline CDR1 is NNHNN and CDR2 is SYGAGS (reference sequence). The part of the CDR3 DNA that was read is TGTGCCAGCGGTGATGGGGTGGGGGGCTCCTAT. Amino acids: CASGDGVGGSY. The whole CDR3 region reads CASGDGVGGSYEQYF.

As to this clone: Gene names refer to mouse genes. The missing CDR3 end, 4 residues past where the read stops, is filled in from the germline J gene. The chain joins TRBV13-1 to TRBJ2-4; D possibly corresponds to TRBD1 (6 bases). The CDR3 contains 14 residues. Germline-derived CDR1 and CDR2 are NSHNY and SYGAGN. The CDR3 loop is CASSVTGYGNTLYF. CDR3 DNA (partial): TGTGCCAGCAGTGTCACAGGGTATGGGAAC.

Details on this clone: Genes and germline are mouse. The read halts 4 residues ahead of the CDR3 end, with the missing end drawn from the germline J gene. This chain connects TRBV1 to TRBJ2-3; 7 bases align to TRBD1. Germline values: CDR1 NSQYPW, CDR2 LRSPGD (reference sequence). This CDR3 spans 16 amino acids. V dropped 0 bases and J dropped 0; count of bases not matched to a gene: 3. The CDR3 loop is CTCSAEGTASAETLYF. CDR3 DNA (partial): TGCACCTGCAGTGCAGAAGGGACAGCTAGTGCAGAA.

The sample holds a few counts of this clone. The genes and germline here are from mouse. The read halts 4 residues ahead of the CDR3 end, with the missing end drawn from the germline J gene. The chain couples TRBV1 to TRBJ1-1; 7 positions agree with TRBD1. Germline V CDR1 and CDR2: NSQYPW, LRSPGD (reference sequence). V was clipped by 0 bases and J by 4 bases; unmatched bases: 5. CDR3 length equals 15 residues. CDR3 bases read: TGCACCTGCAGTGCAGATCACAGGGGAGGCACA. Amino acids: CTCSADHRGGT. The whole CDR3 sequence is CTCSADHRGGTEVFF.

There are a few counts of this clone. Mouse germline and gene names are used. The read ends 4 residues shy of where the CDR3 ends; the end is completed using the germline J gene. The V gene is TRBV13-1, the J gene TRBJ1-1, with TRBD1 matching over 7 bases. V lost 5 bases to trimming and J lost 0 bases; unmatched junction nucleotides: 10. The length of the CDR3 is 16 residues. Germline V gene sequence: CDR1 NSHNY, CDR2 SYGAGN. The CDR3 spells CASSPGRGIANTEVFF. The sequenced CDR3 bases are TGTGCCAGCAGCCCCGGCAGGGGGATTGCAAACACA.

On this clone itself: Mouse names are used for the genes. The read ends 4 residues early relative to the CDR3; the germline J gene fills the gap. This same CDR3 is encoded by further DNA sequences in the sample. V and J are TRBV31 and TRBJ2-4; the match to TRBD2 covers 9 bases. This CDR3 has 15 residues. Trimming at V came to 0 bases and at J to 0 bases, leaving 1 base not matched to a gene. Germline CDR1 reads GKSSPN; CDR2 reads SITVG. The CDR3 bases that were read are TGTGCCTGGAGTCTAGGACTGGGGAGTCAAAAC. Amino acid sequence: CAWSLGLGSQN. The entire CDR3 is CAWSLGLGSQNTLYF. The variable domain in full, completed from reference TRBV31 and TRBJ2-4, reads AQTIHQWPVAEIKAVGSPLSLGCTIKGKSSPNLYWYWQATGGTLQQLFYSITVGQVESVVQLNLSASRPKDDQFILSTEKLLLSHSGFYLCAWSLGLGSQNTLYFGAGTRLSVL.

Regarding this clone: Gene labels here are mouse ones. The DNA ends 4 residues before the CDR3 does, and the rest of the CDR3 is filled in from the germline J gene. The rearrangement joins TRBV13-2 to TRBJ2-5; TRBD2 might be the D (6 bases). Germline V gives CDR1 NNHNN, CDR2 SYGAGS (reference sequence). CDR3 length: 16 residues. V lost 1 base and J 2 bases, leaving 14 bases between the germline ends. CDR3 loop: CASGDRLGDLQDTQYF. The part of the CDR3 DNA that was read is TGTGCCAGCGGTGATCGGTTGGGGGACCTCCAAGAC.

A note on this clone: Gene names denote mouse genes. The CDR3 end lies 4 residues beyond the end of the read and is filled in from the germline J gene. The chain joins TRBV13-2 to TRBJ2-1; 7 bases align to TRBD1. Germline V gives CDR1 NNHNN, CDR2 SYGAGS (reference sequence). CDR3 length: 14 amino acids. CDR3 amino acids: CASGDHDREAEQFF. CDR3 DNA, as far as it was read: TGTGCCAGCGGTGATCATGACAGGGAGGCT.

In its sample, this clone was seen a few times. These gene names are mouse names. Other DNA variants within this sample encode the same CDR3. CDR3 DNA, as far as it was read: TGTGCCAGCGGGGCAGGGAACTCC. Its translation: CASGAGNS. The whole CDR3 is CASGAGNSDYTF. The rearrangement links TRBV13-2 to TRBJ1-2, with a weak D call TRBD1 (5 bases). Sequencing ends 4 residues short of the CDR3 end; the germline J gene provides the rest. The germline V gene has CDR1 NNHNN and CDR2 SYGAGS (reference sequence). The CDR3 runs to 12 residues. Trimming left V 5 bases short and J 2 bases short, with 7 bases between.

Remarks on this clone: The gene names here belong to mouse. Read coverage stops 4 residues before the CDR3 terminus; the germline J gene supplies the remainder. The same CDR3 arises from other DNA sequences in this sample as well. V is TRBV19 and J is TRBJ2-3, with TRBD2 matching 8 bases. The length of the CDR3 is 16 residues. Germline V CDR1 and CDR2: FNHDT, SITEND (reference sequence). V shed 2 bases, J shed 0 bases, and the junction held 5 bases outside the gene matches. The CDR3 DNA, read in part, is TGTGCCAGCAGTATTGGGGGACTGGCTAGTGCAGAA. Encoded protein: CASSIGGLASAE. The entire CDR3 protein reads CASSIGGLASAETLYF.

This clone has a handful of counts. Gene names are the mouse ones. The read terminates 3 residues before the CDR3 end, so the remaining end is supplied by the germline J gene. The rearrangement joins TRBV5 to TRBJ1-6; TRBD1 matches 8 bases. TRBJ1-6 is an open reading frame, and its role is uncertain. The CDR3 length is 15 residues. Germline CDR1 and CDR2: LGHNA and YNLKQL (reference sequence). Losses at the gene ends were 5 bases for V and 4 bases for J; bases not matched to a gene: 4. CDR3 in amino acids: CASSNNRGYNSPLYF. The DNA read from the CDR3 is TGTGCCAGCAGCAACAACAGGGGGTATAATTCGCCC.

This clone was counted at least ten times. Gene and germline names: mouse. The sequenced fragment ends 4 residues before the CDR3 boundary, so the rest is inferred from the germline J gene. The chain employs TRBV13-1 and TRBJ1-2, with D uncertain. The V gene's germline CDR1 is NSHNY and CDR2 SYGAGN. CDR3 size: 13 residues. Trimming pared 4 bases from V and 0 bases from J, leaving 7 bases between. Incomplete CDR3 DNA: TGTGCCAGCAGTCAGATTGCAAACTCC. Translation: CASSQIANS. The CDR3 in its entirety is CASSQIANSDYTF.

This clone came up a few times. All gene names here are mouse names. Read sequence stops 4 residues before the CDR3 end, and the germline J gene provides the missing end. Other nucleotide sequences in the sample specify the same CDR3. The chain combines TRBV31 with TRBJ2-2; 10 bases are a match to TRBD1. CDR3 length equals 15 residues. Per germline, CDR1 GKSSPN and CDR2 SITVG. J was trimmed by 2 bases and V by 1 base; bases with no gene match: 1. CDR3 DNA, as far as it was read: TGTGCCTGGAGTCGGGACAGGGGCAACACCGGG. Residues: CAWSRDRGNTG. The entire CDR3 is CAWSRDRGNTGQLYF. Using reference TRBV31 and TRBJ2-2 for the parts outside the CDR3, the full variable domain is AQTIHQWPVAEIKAVGSPLSLGCTIKGKSSPNLYWYWQATGGTLQQLFYSITVGQVESVVQLNLSASRPKDDQFILSTEKLLLSHSGFYLCAWSRDRGNTGQLYFGEGSKLTVL.

On this clone: Gene names follow the mouse nomenclature. The read stops 4 residues short of the end of the CDR3; the missing end is completed from the germline J gene. The V call is TRBV13-1, the J call TRBJ1-1, with no clear D. V gave up 2 bases and J gave up 1 base, with 9 bases separating them. Germline assignment: CDR1 NSHNY and CDR2 SYGAGN. The CDR3 length is 14 residues. CDR3 loop: CASSEQVRNTEVFF. The sequenced CDR3 bases are TGTGCCAGCAGTGAGCAGGTTAGGAACACA.

This clone was detected ten times or more. The listed genes are named as in mouse. The read terminates 3 residues ahead of where the CDR3 ends, so the germline J gene completes it. The chain links TRBV13-2 to TRBJ1-6, with D perhaps matching TRBD1 (5 bases). TRBJ1-6 has ORF status, its function being uncertain. The CDR3 covers 17 residues. V was pared by 0 bases and J by 0 bases, with 10 bases between. Germline V lookup: CDR1 NNHNN, CDR2 SYGAGS (reference sequence). CDR3 protein: CASGDAWTRSYNSPLYF. The CDR3 bases that were read are TGTGCCAGCGGTGATGCCTGGACACGTTCCTATAATTCGCCC.

This clone was counted a few times. The listed genes are named as in mouse. Read coverage stops 4 residues before the CDR3 terminus; the germline J gene supplies the remainder. This same CDR3 is encoded by further DNA sequences in the sample. The gene calls are TRBV17 and TRBJ2-1; 9 bases fit TRBD1. There are 13 residues in the CDR3. The germline CDR1 and CDR2 sequences are MNHDT and YYDKIL. CDR3 bases read: TGTGCTAGCAGTAGGGACAGGGGAGCT. It translates to CASSRDRGA. The full-length CDR3 reads as CASSRDRGAEQFF.

This clone was observed a few times. Gene names refer to mouse genes. The read is 4 residues too short to cover the CDR3 end, so that end is filled in from the germline J gene. The V and J genes are TRBV13-3 and TRBJ2-2; 13 bases fit TRBD2. V lost 4 bases, J lost 4 bases, and 4 bases stayed unmatched. Germline loops: CDR1 NNHDY, CDR2 SYVADS. CDR3 size: 16 residues. The DNA read from the CDR3 is TGTGCCAGCAGTTCCCGGGACTGGGGGGGCACCGGG. As protein: CASSSRDWGGTG. The full CDR3 is CASSSRDWGGTGQLYF.

Concerning this clone: Gene and germline names: mouse. The missing CDR3 end, 4 residues past where the read stops, is filled in from the germline J gene. The rearrangement links TRBV13-1 to TRBJ1-1; the D gene is possibly TRBD1 (6 bases). The CDR3 covers 15 residues. Trimming took 1 base from V and 0 from J, leaving 10 bases between them. Germline CDR1 is NSHNY and CDR2 is SYGAGN. The CDR3 protein is CASSDRGQANTEVFF. CDR3 DNA, as far as it was read: TGTGCCAGCAGTGATCGGGGACAAGCAAACACA.

A note on this clone: Genes and germline come from the mouse. The CDR3 end lies 3 residues beyond the end of the read and is filled in from the germline J gene. Other DNA sequences within the sample encode an identical CDR3. The rearrangement links TRBV19 to TRBJ1-6; 7 bases agree with TRBD1. TRBJ1-6 falls under the ORF class, with uncertain function. Per germline, CDR1 FNHDT and CDR2 SITEND (reference sequence). The CDR3 runs 14 residues. V lost 5 bases, J lost 2 bases, and 1 base stayed unmatched. CDR3 sequence: CASRGGPYNSPLYF. The CDR3 bases that were read are TGTGCCAGCAGAGGGGGCCCCTATAATTCGCCC.